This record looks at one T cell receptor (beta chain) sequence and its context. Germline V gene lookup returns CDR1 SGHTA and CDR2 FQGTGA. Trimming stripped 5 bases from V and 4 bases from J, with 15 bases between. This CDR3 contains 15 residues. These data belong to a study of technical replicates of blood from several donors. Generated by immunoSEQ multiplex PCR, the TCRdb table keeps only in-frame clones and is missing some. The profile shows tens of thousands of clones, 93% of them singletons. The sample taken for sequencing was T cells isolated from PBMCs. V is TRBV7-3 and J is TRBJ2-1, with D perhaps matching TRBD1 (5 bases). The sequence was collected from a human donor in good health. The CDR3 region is CASSRNPDRYNEQFF. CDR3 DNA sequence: TGTGCCAGCAGCAGAAACCCAGACAGATACAATGAGCAGTTCTTC.